This section outlines one TCR beta chain sequence together with its context. The data derive from a study of blood T cell repertoires in COVID-19. This CDR3 spans 18 amino acids. Per germline, CDR1 SGHRS and CDR2 YFSETQ. The trim removed 4 bases at V and 2 bases at J, leaving 6 bases unmatched. Using immunoSEQ multiplex PCR, the repertoire was profiled, and TCRdb retains in-frame clones only, with some absent. The sample carries some 56,000 clones, more than 75% recorded once. This clonotype was sampled from a man aged 55 to 70 with acute or convalescent COVID-19. This chain joins TRBV5-1 and TRBJ2-1; 16 nucleotides line up with TRBD2. The sequencing sample was made of peripheral blood. The CDR3 sequence: CASSRSGTSGGAYNEQFF. The CDR3, as DNA: TGCGCCAGCAGCCGCTCCGGGACTAGCGGGGGGGCCTACAATGAGCAGTTCTTC.